This entry lists 19 T cell receptor beta chains sequenced from one sample in a study of graft-versus-host responses after intestinal transplantation. Profiling relied on immunoSEQ multiplex PCR, and the TCRdb table lists in-frame clones only, not all of them. The sample lists 120,000 or so clones, 93% occurring once. Antigens for these TCRs are unknown. The source material was unstimulated CD8+ T cells sorted from spleen or lymph node cells, sampled before intestinal transplant. These receptors came from a human donor who received an intestinal transplant.

This rearrangement joins TRBV4-1 to TRBJ2-7, with 9 bases matching TRBD2. V shed 2 bases and J 2 bases; nucleotides not matched to a gene: 10. Germline lookup yields CDR1 MGHRA and CDR2 YSYEKL. This CDR3 contains 17 residues. The DNA of the CDR3 is TGCGCCAGCAGCCAATCGTGGAAGCGGGAGGCTGCCTACGAGCAGTACTTC. Translating gives CASSQSWKREAAYEQYF.

The gene calls are TRBV7-8 and TRBJ2-7, with 7 bases identical to TRBD1. Looked up from germline, CDR1 is SGHVS and CDR2 is FQNEAQ. With 5 bases clipped from V and 5 bases from J, the junction kept 9 bases outside the gene matches. CDR3 length: 14 residues. DNA of the CDR3: TGTGCCAGCAGCCCGATCGACAGGGTCCACGAGCAGTACTTC. Amino acids: CASSPIDRVHEQYF.

This clone showed up just once. The chain is built from TRBV5-1 and TRBJ2-7; the D is unclear. V lost 2 bases, J lost 2 bases, and 8 bases lay in between. The germline V gene encodes CDR1 SGHRS and CDR2 YFSETQ. The CDR3 extends over 13 amino acids. CDR3 loop: CASSLGRAYEQYF. For the CDR3, the DNA is TGCGCCAGCAGCTTAGGCAGAGCCTACGAGCAGTACTTC.

The chain is built from TRBV27 and TRBJ2-2; 13 bases map to TRBD2. Germline V gene lookup returns CDR1 MNHEY and CDR2 SMNVEV (reference sequence). Trimming removed 3 bases from V and 0 bases from J; junction bases left unmatched: 1. CDR3 length equals 17 residues. For the CDR3, the DNA is TGTGCCAGCAGTTTGGGGACTAGCGGGGCGAACACCGGGGAGCTGTTTTTT. It codes for CASSLGTSGANTGELFF.

The chain links TRBV19 to TRBJ2-5; no definite D call. The better agreement between TRBJ2-7 and the DNA end casts doubt on the J call. Looked up from germline, CDR1 is LNHDA and CDR2 is SQIVND (reference sequence). The CDR3 is 12 amino acids. Here the CDR3 reads CASSMSPYEQYF. As DNA, the CDR3 is TGTGCCAGTAGTATGAGTCCCTACGAGCAGTACTTC.

The rearrangement joins TRBV29-1 to TRBJ1-2; no reliable D call. Trimming stripped 5 bases from V and 4 bases from J, with 11 bases between. The CDR3 is 12 amino acids. CDR1 SQVTM and CDR2 ANQGSEA come from the germline V gene. The DNA for the CDR3 is TGCAGCGTTCCTAGGCCCCCCTATGGCTACACCTTC. Translated: CSVPRPPYGYTF.

The J gene is TRBJ2-3, the V gene TRBV28; 7 bases agree with TRBD1. CDR3 length equals 13 residues. Germline CDR1 MDHEN, CDR2 SYDVKM. V trimming: 11 bases; J trimming: 2 bases; junction bases outside the gene matches: 7. In nucleotides, the CDR3 is TGTGCCTCGACCGGGACAGACACAGATACGCAGTATTTT. This sequence encodes CASTGTDTDTQYF.

V gene TRBV6-1 combines with J gene TRBJ2-1, with 8 bases aligning to TRBD1. Germline V gene data show CDR1 as MNHNS and CDR2 as SASEGT. The CDR3 length is 14 residues. V was clipped by 3 bases and J by 10 bases; unmatched bases: 8. The DNA for the CDR3 is TGTGCCAGCAGTGAGGCAGGGGGCTTGGGGGAGCAGTTCTTC. It is translated as CASSEAGGLGEQFF.

This sequence joins TRBV29-1 and TRBJ2-2; the D gene could be TRBD1 or TRBD2 (5 bases each). This CDR3 is built from 17 residues. Trimming shortened V by 2 bases and J by 3 bases, and 19 bases separated the two germline ends. The V gene's germline CDR1 is SQVTM and CDR2 ANQGSEA. In DNA, the CDR3 is TGCAGCGTTGAAATAGCCTCTAGCAGGGTTGACACCGGGGAGCTGTTTTTT. The encoded protein is CSVEIASSRVDTGELFF.

The chain recombines TRBV6-5 with TRBJ2-1, with D uncertain. This CDR3 is built from 13 residues. Germline CDR1 reads MNHEY; CDR2 reads SVGAGI. The V end was cut by 8 bases, the J end by 0 bases, with 8 bases between. The chain's CDR3 is CASASSSYNEQFF. The CDR3 bases are TGTGCCAGCGCGTCTAGCTCCTACAATGAGCAGTTCTTC.

The CDR3 DNA reads as TGTGCCAGCAGCTACGACAACTACAATGAGCAGTTCTTC. As protein: CASSYDNYNEQFF. The chain employs TRBV7-9 and TRBJ2-1, with D unclear. CDR3 size: 13 residues. Germline V CDR1 and CDR2: SEHNR, FQNEAQ (reference sequence). The V and J ends lost 4 bases and 3 bases respectively, with 7 bases between them.

The gene calls are TRBV9 and TRBJ2-1, with TRBD2 matching 11 bases. CDR1 and CDR2 from the germline V gene are SGDLS and YYNGEE. After removal of 1 base from V and 5 bases from J, the junction contained 17 bases not matched to a gene. CDR3 length: 20 amino acids. The DNA for the CDR3 is TGTGCCAGCAGCGTAAGCGGGCGACTAGCGGGATCCACACCGAACAATGAGCAGTTCTTC. Residues: CASSVSGRLAGSTPNNEQFF.

This chain joins TRBV28 and TRBJ2-7; D may be TRBD2 (6 bases). This CDR3 is 17 amino acids long. V lost 2 bases, J lost 3 bases, and 20 bases lay in between. Per the germline V gene, CDR1 is MDHEN and CDR2 is SYDVKM. In DNA form, the CDR3 reads TGTGCCAGCAGTTTAATCGCGGGGACGGGTTACTTCTACGAGCAGTACTTC. Translation: CASSLIAGTGYFYEQYF.

This clone was recorded once. CDR3 in DNA: TGCGCCAGCAGCCATTCCTGGGGGGAGAACGAGCAGTACTTC. Translating it yields CASSHSWGENEQYF. The chain joins TRBV4-1 to TRBJ2-7; D might be TRBD2 (6 bases). Germline CDR1 is MGHRA and CDR2 is YSYEKL. The CDR3 consists of 14 residues. V shed 3 bases and J shed 5 bases, with 14 bases lying between them.

The rearrangement joins TRBV9 to TRBJ1-3; D unresolved. The CDR3 runs 14 residues. Germline CDR1 reads SGDLS; CDR2 reads YYNGEE. V dropped 3 bases and J dropped 4 bases, with 11 bases sitting between them. The CDR3 nucleotides are TGTGCCAGCAGCGGAACTAGTGGGGGAAACACCATATATTTT. It encodes CASSGTSGGNTIYF.

The gene calls are TRBV25-1 and TRBJ2-1; D gene ambiguous. The V gene lost 0 bases and the J gene lost 2 bases, with 5 bases spanning the gap. CDR1 is MGHDK, CDR2 SYGVNS, per germline. CDR3 length: 14 residues. The DNA for the CDR3 is TGTGCCAGCAGTGAATATGGCCCCTACAATGAGCAGTTCTTC. It encodes CASSEYGPYNEQFF.

The J gene is TRBJ2-7, the V gene TRBV7-9, with D perhaps TRBD1 or TRBD2 (5 bases each). Germline V CDR1 and CDR2: SEHNR, FQNEAQ (reference sequence). This CDR3 contains 14 residues. V gave up 5 bases and J gave up 3 bases, with 14 bases separating them. CDR3 nucleotides: TGTGCCAGCAGCACCGGGACCCGATACTACGAGCAGTACTTC. Translated, it gives CASSTGTRYYEQYF. Supplemented by reference TRBV7-9 and TRBJ2-7, the full variable domain reads DTGVSQNPRHKITKRGQNVTFRCDPISEHNRLYWYRQTLGQGPEFLTYFQNEAQLEKSRLLSDRFSAERPKGSFSTLEIQRTEQGDSAMYLCASSTGTRYYEQYFGPGTRLTVT.

The chain has TRBV11-2 and TRBJ2-4, with unresolved D. Per the germline V gene, CDR1 is SGHAT and CDR2 is FQNNGV. Trimming removed 2 bases from V and 1 base from J, with 9 bases in between. The CDR3 runs 15 residues. The CDR3 reads CASSLSRNAKNIQYF. The CDR3 region has the DNA TGTGCCAGCAGCTTATCTCGGAACGCCAAAAACATTCAGTACTTC.

This clone was picked up one time. The chain uses TRBV6-5 and TRBJ1-1; D not certain. The CDR3 covers 13 residues. The V gene lost 5 bases and the J gene lost 0 bases, with 7 bases spanning the gap. Per the germline V gene, CDR1 is MNHEY and CDR2 is SVGAGI. The CDR3 sequence: CASSGRMNTEAFF. The CDR3 DNA is TGTGCCAGCAGTGGCCGGATGAACACTGAAGCTTTCTTT.